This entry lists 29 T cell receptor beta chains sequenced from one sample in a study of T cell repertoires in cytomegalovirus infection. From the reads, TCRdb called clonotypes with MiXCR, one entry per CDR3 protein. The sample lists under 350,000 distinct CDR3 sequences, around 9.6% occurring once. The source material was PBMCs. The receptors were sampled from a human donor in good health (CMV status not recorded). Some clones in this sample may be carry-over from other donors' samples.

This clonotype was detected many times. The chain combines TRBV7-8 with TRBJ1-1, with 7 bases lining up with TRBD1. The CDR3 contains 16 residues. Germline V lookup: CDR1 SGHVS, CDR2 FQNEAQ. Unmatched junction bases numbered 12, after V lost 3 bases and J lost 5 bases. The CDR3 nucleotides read TGTGCCAGCAGCTTCCAAGCCGTAGACAGGGCAACTGAAGCTTTCTTT. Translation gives CASSFQAVDRATEAFF. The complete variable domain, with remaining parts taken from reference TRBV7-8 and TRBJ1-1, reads GAGVSQSPRYKVAKRGQDVALRCDPISGHVSLFWYQQALGQGPEFLTYFQNEAQLDKSGLPSDRFFAERPEGSVSTLKIQRTQQEDSAVYLCASSFQAVDRATEAFFGQGTRLTVV.

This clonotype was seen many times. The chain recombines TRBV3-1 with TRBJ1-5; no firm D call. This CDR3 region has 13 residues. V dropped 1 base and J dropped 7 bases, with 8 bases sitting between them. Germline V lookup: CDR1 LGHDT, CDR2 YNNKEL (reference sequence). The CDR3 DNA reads TGTGCCAGCAGCCAAGTTGCCGGGCAGCCCCAGCATTTT. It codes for CASSQVAGQPQHF.

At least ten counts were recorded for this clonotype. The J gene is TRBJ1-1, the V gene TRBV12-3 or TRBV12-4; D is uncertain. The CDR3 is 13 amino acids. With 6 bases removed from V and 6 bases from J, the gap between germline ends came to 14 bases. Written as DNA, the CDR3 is TGTGCCAGCAGACCCGGCGAATACGCTGAAGCTTTCTTT. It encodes CASRPGEYAEAFF.

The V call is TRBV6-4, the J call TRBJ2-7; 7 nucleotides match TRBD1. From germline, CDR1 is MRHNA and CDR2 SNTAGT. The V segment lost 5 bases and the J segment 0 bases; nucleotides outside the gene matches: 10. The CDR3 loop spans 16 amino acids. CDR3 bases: TGTGCCAGCAGTACAAACCGGGACAGTTACTCCTACGAGCAGTACGTC. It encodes CASSTNRDSYSYEQYV.

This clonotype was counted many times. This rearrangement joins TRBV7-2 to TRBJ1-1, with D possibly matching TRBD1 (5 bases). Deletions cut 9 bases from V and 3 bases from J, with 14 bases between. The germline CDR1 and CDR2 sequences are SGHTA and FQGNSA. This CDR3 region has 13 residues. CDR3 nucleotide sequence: TGTGCCAGTGGAGGGAGGGGAGACACTGAAGCTTTCTTT. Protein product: CASGGRGDTEAFF.

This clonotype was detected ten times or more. CDR3 in amino acids: CSVDGTGGFRETQYF. For the CDR3, the DNA is TGCAGCGTTGACGGCACAGGGGGCTTTCGAGAGACCCAGTACTTC. The chain is built from TRBV29-1 and TRBJ2-5; 9 nucleotides match TRBD1. There are 15 residues in the CDR3. V shed 3 bases, J shed 4 bases, and the junction held 9 bases outside the gene matches. The germline gives CDR1 SQVTM, CDR2 ANQGSEA.

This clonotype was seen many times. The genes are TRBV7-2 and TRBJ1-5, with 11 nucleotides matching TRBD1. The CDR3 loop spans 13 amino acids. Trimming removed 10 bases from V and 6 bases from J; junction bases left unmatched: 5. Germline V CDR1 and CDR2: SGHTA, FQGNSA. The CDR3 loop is CATGQGAVQPQHF. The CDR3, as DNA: TGTGCCACCGGACAGGGGGCCGTTCAGCCCCAGCATTTT.

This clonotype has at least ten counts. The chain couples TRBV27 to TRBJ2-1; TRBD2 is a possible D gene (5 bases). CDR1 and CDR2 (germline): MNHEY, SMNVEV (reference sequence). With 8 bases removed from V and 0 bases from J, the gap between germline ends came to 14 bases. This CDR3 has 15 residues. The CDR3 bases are TGTGCCAGCTTTTCTACTGCGGGCTCCTACAATGAGCAGTTCTTC. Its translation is CASFSTAGSYNEQFF.

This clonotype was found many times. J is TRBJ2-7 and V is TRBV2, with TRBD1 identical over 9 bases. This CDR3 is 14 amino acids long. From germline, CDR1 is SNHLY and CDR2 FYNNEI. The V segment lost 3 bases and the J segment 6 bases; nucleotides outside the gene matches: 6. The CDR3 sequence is CASSEETGGFEQYF. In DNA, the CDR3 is TGTGCCAGCAGTGAGGAGACAGGGGGTTTCGAGCAGTACTTC.

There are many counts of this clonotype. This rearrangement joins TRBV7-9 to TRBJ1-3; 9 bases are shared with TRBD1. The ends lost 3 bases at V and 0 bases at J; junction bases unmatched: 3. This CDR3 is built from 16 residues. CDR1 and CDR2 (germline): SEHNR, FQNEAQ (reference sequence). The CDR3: CASSLGQGRSGNTIYF. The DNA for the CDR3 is TGTGCCAGCAGCTTGGGACAGGGCCGCTCTGGAAACACCATATATTTT. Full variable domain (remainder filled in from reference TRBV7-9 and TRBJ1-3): DTGVSQNPRHKITKRGQNVTFRCDPISEHNRLYWYRQTLGQGPEFLTYFQNEAQLEKSRLLSDRFSAERPKGSFSTLEIQRTEQGDSAMYLCASSLGQGRSGNTIYFGEGSWLTVV.

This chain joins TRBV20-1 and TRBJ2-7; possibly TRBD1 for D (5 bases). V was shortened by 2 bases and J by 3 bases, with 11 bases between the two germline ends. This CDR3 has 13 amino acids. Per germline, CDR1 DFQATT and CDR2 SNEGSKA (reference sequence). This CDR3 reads CSARRGRSYEQYF. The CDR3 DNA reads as TGCAGTGCTAGAAGGGGCAGGAGCTACGAGCAGTACTTC.

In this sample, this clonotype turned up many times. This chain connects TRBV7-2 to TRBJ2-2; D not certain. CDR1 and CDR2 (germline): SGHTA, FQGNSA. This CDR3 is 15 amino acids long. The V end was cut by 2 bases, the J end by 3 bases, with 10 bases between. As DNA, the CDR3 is TGTGCCAGCAGCTTACAAGGGCCATACACCGGGGAGCTGTTTTTT. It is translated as CASSLQGPYTGELFF.

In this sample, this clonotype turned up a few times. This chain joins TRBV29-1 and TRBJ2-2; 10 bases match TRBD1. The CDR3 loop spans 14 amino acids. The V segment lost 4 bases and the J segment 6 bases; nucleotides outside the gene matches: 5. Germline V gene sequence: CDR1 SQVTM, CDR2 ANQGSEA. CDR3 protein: CSVGGQGKAGELFF. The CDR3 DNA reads TGCAGCGTTGGGGGACAGGGGAAGGCCGGGGAGCTGTTTTTT.

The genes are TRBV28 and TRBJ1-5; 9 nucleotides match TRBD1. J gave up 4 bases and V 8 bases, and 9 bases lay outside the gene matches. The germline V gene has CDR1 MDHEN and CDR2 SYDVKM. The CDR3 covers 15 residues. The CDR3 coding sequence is TGTGCCAGCGGCACCCGGGACAGGGAAAATCAGCCCCAGCATTTT. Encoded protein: CASGTRDRENQPQHF.

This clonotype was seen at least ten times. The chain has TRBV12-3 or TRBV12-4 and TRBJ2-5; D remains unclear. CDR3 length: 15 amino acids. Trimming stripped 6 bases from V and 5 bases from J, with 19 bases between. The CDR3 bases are TGTGCCAGCAGCCCATGGTCTGGGTTTACGGAGACCCAGTACTTC. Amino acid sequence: CASSPWSGFTETQYF.

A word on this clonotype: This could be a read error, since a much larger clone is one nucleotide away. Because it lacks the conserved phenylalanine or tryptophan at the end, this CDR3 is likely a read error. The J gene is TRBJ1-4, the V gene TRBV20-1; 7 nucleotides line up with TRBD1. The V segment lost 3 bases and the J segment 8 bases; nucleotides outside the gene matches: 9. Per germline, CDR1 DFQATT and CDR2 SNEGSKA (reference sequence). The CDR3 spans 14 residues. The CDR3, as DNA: TGCAGTGCTAGGACGCCGGGACAGCGGGAAAAACTGTTTTAT. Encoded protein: CSARTPGQREKLFY.

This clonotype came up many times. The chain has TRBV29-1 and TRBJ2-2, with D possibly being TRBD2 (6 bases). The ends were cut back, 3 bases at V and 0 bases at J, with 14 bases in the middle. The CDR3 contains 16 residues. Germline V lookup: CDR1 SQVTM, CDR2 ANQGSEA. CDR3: CSVERRGIANTGELFF. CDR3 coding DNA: TGCAGCGTTGAGCGCCGGGGGATCGCGAACACCGGGGAGCTGTTTTTT.

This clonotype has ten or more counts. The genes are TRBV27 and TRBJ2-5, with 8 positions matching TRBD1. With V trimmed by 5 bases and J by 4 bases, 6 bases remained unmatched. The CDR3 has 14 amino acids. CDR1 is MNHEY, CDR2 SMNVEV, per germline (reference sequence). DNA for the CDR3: TGTGCCAGCAGTCGCTTCAGGGGGCTAGAGACCCAGTACTTC. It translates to CASSRFRGLETQYF.

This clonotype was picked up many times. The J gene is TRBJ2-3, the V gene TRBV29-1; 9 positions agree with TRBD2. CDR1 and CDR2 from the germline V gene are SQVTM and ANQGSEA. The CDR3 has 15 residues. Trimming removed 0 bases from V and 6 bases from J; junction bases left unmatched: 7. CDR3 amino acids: CSVEDRAGGRDTQYF. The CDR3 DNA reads TGCAGCGTTGAAGATCGAGCGGGGGGCAGGGATACGCAGTATTTT.

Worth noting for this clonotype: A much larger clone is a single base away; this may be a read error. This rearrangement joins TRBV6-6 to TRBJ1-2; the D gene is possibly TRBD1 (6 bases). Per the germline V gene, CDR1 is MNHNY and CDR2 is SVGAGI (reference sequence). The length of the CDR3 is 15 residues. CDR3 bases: TGTGTCAGCAGCCCCGGGGCCCAGGGGCACGGTGGCTACACCTTC. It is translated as CVSSPGAQGHGGYTF.

This CDR3 reads CASSQWAGMNTEAFF. CDR3 nucleotide sequence: TGCGCCAGCAGTCAATGGGCAGGGATGAACACTGAAGCTTTCTTT. The gene calls are TRBV23-1 and TRBJ1-1; D may be TRBD1 (5 bases). TRBV23-1 is an ORF, and what it does is uncertain. Trimming took off 1 base at V and 0 bases at J, with 9 bases between the two ends. The CDR3 loop spans 15 amino acids.

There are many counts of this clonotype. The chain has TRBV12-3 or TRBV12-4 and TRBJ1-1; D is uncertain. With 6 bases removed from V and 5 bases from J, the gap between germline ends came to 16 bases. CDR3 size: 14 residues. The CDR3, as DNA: TGTGCCAGCAGACTCCAGGACGGTACGACTGAAGCTTTCTTT. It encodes CASRLQDGTTEAFF.

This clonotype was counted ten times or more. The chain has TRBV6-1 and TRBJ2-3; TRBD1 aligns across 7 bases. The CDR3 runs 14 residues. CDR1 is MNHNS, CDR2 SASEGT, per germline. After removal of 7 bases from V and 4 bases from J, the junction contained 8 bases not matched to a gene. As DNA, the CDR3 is TGTGCCAGCATGCGAAGGGGGCAAGCAGATACGCAGTATTTT. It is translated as CASMRRGQADTQYF.

The CDR3 sequence: CSVLTGWGTEAFF. CDR3 in DNA: TGCAGCGTCCTGACAGGGTGGGGGACTGAAGCTTTCTTT. The chain has TRBV29-1 and TRBJ1-1; 7 nucleotides align to TRBD1. The CDR3 sequence is 13 residues long. Germline V gene sequence: CDR1 SQVTM, CDR2 ANQGSEA. V was pared by 6 bases and J by 5 bases, with 9 bases of the junction left unmatched.

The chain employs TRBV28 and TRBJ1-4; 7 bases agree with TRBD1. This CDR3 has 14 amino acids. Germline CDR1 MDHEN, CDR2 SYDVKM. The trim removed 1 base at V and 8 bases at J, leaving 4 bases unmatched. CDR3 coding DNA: TGTGCCAGCAGTTTATTGGAGGGGGCGGAAAAACTGTTTTTT. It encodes CASSLLEGAEKLFF.

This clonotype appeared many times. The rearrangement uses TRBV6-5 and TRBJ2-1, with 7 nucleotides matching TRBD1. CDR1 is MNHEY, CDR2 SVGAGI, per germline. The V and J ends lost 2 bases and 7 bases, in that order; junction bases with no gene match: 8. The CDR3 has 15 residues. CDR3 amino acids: CASSYRGRVMNEQFF. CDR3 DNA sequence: TGTGCCAGCAGTTACAGGGGGCGAGTTATGAATGAGCAGTTCTTC.

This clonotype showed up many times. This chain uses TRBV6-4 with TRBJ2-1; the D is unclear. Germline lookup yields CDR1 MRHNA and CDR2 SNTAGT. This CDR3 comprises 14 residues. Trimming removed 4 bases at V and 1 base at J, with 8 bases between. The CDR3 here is CASSVEESYNEQFF. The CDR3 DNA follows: TGTGCCAGCAGTGTAGAAGAGTCCTACAATGAGCAGTTCTTC.

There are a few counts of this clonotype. This chain's CDR3 is CSALMGYEQFF. In nucleotides, the CDR3 is TGCAGTGCCCTCATGGGTTATGAGCAGTTCTTC. The V gene is TRBV20-1, the J gene TRBJ2-1; no definite D call. CDR1 is DFQATT and CDR2 is SNEGSKA in the germline V gene (reference sequence). Trimming left V 6 bases short and J 8 bases short, with 11 bases between. There are 11 residues in the CDR3.

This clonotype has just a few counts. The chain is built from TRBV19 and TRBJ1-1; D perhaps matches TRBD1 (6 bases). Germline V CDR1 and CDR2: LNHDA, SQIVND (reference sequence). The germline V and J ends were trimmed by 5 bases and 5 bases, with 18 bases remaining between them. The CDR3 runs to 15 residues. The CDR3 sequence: CASSRDIRRWTEAFF. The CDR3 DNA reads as TGTGCCAGTAGTCGGGACATCCGTAGGTGGACTGAAGCTTTCTTT.